This TCR beta chain was identified in a study of cytomegalovirus exposure and HLA in healthy donors. General study points: Later, an analysis showed that TCR beta chains associated with HLA were more clonally expanded than others that were equally common. With high specificity and sensitivity, the classifier reportedly diagnosed cytomegalovirus status.

The CDR3 runs 16 residues. Germline CDR1 reads SGDLS; CDR2 reads YYNGEE. Germline trimming cut 3 bases from V and 5 bases from J; bases unmatched to any gene: 9. Comments on this clone: Antigen unknown.

Vbeta (60) and Jbeta (13) primers were used in the PCR. TCRdb's table, derived via immunoSEQ multiplex PCR, lists solely in-frame clones and lacks some. There are about 110,000 clones in the sample; 75% to 80% occur only once, and 1.3% lies in the top ten. This receptor was obtained from a woman under 40 in good health and CMV-seronegative. The chain uses TRBV9 and TRBJ2-7; 12 nucleotides match TRBD2. Sequencing was done on a sample of PBMCs. The CDR3 sequence is CASSAYSSGRADEQYF. For the CDR3, the DNA is TGTGCCAGCAGCGCTTACTCTAGCGGGAGGGCCGACGAGCAGTACTTC.